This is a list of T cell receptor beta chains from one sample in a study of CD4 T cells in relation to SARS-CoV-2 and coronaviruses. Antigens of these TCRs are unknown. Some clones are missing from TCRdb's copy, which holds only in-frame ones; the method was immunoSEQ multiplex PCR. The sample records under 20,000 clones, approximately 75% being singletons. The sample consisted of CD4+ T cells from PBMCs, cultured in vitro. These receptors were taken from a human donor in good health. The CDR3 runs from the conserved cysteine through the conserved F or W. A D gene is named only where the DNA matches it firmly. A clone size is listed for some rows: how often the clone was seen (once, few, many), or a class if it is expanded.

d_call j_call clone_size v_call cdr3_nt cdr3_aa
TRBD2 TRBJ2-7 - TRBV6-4 TGTGCCAGCAGTGAGTTAGCGGGAGTTGGCTACGAGCAGTACTTC CASSELAGVGYEQYF
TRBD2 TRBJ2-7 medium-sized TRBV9 TGTGCCAGCAGCCTTGCCGGGACTAGCTATCTATCGGGGGAGCAGTACTTC CASSLAGTSYLSGEQYF
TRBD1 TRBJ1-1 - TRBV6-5 TGTGCCAGCAGTATCGACAGGGCCCACACCAGTGAAGCTTTCTTT CASSIDRAHTSEAFF
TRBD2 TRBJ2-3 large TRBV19 TGTGCCAGTAGTATTTCGACTAGCGGGAGTATATATACGCAGTATTTT CASSISTSGSIYTQYF
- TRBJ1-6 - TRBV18 TGTGCCAGCTCGACGACGGGAGATAATTCACCCCTCCACTTT CASSTTGDNSPLHF
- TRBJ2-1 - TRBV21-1 TGTGCCAGCAGCACGGCAGGGGGCTCCTACAATGAGCAGTTCTTC CASSTAGGSYNEQFF
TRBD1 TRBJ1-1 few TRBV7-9 TGTGCCAGCAGTACACAGGGGGACACTGAAGCTTTCTTT CASSTQGDTEAFF
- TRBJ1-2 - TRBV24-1 TGTGCCACCAGTGACGGGGCGACCTATGGCTACACCTTC CATSDGATYGYTF
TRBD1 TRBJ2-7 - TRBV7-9 TGTGCCAGCAGCGCGCGACAGGGGGACGAGCAGTACTTC CASSARQGDEQYF
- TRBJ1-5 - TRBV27 TGTGCCAGCAGTTTAGAAGGGGCTAGCAATCAGCCCCAGCATTTT CASSLEGASNQPQHF
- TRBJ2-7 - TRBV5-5 TGTGCCAGCAGCTCCCTCGGAACTACCTACGAGCAGTACTTC CASSSLGTTYEQYF
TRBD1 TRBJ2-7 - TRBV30 TGTGCCTGGAACCGACAGGGCCTCTACGAGCAGTACTTC CAWNRQGLYEQYF
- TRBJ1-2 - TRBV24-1 TGTGCCACCAGTGATGATGGGTACTATGGCTACACCTTC CATSDDGYYGYTF
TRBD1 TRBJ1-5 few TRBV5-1 TGCGCCAGCAGCCCCGGACAGGGAACTAATCAGCCCCAGCATTTT CASSPGQGTNQPQHF